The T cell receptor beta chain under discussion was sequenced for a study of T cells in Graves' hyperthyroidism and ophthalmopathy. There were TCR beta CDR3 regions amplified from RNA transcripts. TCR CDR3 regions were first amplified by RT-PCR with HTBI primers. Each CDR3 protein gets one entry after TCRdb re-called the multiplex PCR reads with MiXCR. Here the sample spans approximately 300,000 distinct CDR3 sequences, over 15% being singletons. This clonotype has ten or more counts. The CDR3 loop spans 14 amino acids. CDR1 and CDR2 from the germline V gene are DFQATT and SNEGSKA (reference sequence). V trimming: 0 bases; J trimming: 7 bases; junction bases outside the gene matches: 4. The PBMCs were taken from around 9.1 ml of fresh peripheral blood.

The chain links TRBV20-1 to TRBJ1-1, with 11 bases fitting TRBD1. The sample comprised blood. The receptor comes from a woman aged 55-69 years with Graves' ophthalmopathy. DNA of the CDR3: TGCAGTGCTAGAGATTCGGGACAGGGGGTTGAAGCTTTCTTT. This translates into CSARDSGQGVEAFF.